This T cell receptor beta chain was found in a study of Ad26.COV2.S vaccination and SARS-CoV-2 variants. CDR1 and CDR2 (germline): SGHRS, YFSETQ. V shed 4 bases, J shed 0 bases, and the junction held 6 bases outside the gene matches. The CDR3 extends over 16 amino acids. Clones were sequenced by immunoSEQ multiplex PCR, and TCRdb holds only the in-frame ones, with some missing. This table has about 410,000 clones, about 91% appearing once. Treatment defined: some 20 received Ad26.COV2.S at low or high dose, single or two shots; about 5 received placebo; per-sample allocation not given. It was on day 63 after the first vaccine or placebo injection that samples were taken.

This receptor was identified in a person aged 18 to 59 who received the Ad26.COV2.S COVID-19 vaccine or a placebo. The V gene is TRBV5-1, the J gene TRBJ1-4, with 7 bases matching TRBD1. The sequenced sample was peripheral blood, obtained in a trial of Ad26.COV2.S vaccine versus placebo. The CDR3 DNA is TGCGCCAGCAGCCCGGGACAGATTGCAACTAATGAAAAACTGTTTTTT. It yields the protein CASSPGQIATNEKLFF.